The rows below give T cell receptor beta chains drawn from one sample of a study of cytomegalovirus exposure and HLA in healthy donors. Libraries were prepared by immunoSEQ multiplex PCR; TCRdb keeps only in-frame clonotypes and omits some of them. The profile shows 200,000 to 250,000 clones, over 80% of them singletons. Sequences were obtained from PBMCs. All receptors come from a woman aged 30 to 39 in good health and CMV-seropositive. Each CDR3 is given with its conserved first and last residue.

TRBJ2-2	TRBV9	CASSGPLREGGTGELFF
TRBJ2-3	TRBV29-1	CSVETTGYPDTQYF
TRBJ1-5	TRBV27	CASSKQDGNQPQHF
TRBJ1-2	TRBV19	CASSIDGPLLNYGYTF
TRBJ1-2	TRBV30	CAWNLRGVGGYTF
TRBJ1-1	TRBV29-1	CSVEHPDKGGRNTEAFF
TRBJ2-1	TRBV10-3	CAISASSGRADEQFF
TRBJ2-3	TRBV19	CASSPTGTPGTQYF
TRBJ1-5	TRBV11-3	CASSQTGGPIRAQHF
TRBJ2-5	TRBV5-6	CASSLVSGETQYF
TRBJ2-7	TRBV27	CASSTLTSGSSPFAYEQYF
TRBJ1-2	TRBV7-2	CASSLNPAASGGAGYTF
TRBJ1-1	TRBV20-1	CSGQGDTEAFF
TRBJ2-7	TRBV28	CASSTSSYEQYF
TRBJ2-4	TRBV7-8	CASTSWDKNIQYF
TRBJ2-7	TRBV28	CASSLWGDRGYEQYF
TRBJ1-2	TRBV6-6	CASSLRQAEGYTF
TRBJ1-2	TRBV6-5	CASSRTGEASGYTF
TRBJ2-1	TRBV7-2	CASSLVWRGASGDNEQFF
TRBJ1-2	TRBV9	CASSSQGAWGYTF
TRBJ2-1	TRBV2	CASSDRVVGEQFF
TRBJ2-3	TRBV5-4	CASSLAFTDTQYF
TRBJ1-4	TRBV13	CASSLTTGTLGEKLFF
TRBJ1-5	TRBV19	CASSTTDRGLDSNQPQHF